A single sample gave rise to the 31 T cell receptor beta chains below, sequenced in a study of Ad26.COV2.S vaccination and SARS-CoV-2 variants. Documented treatment: approximately 18 received Ad26.COV2.S at low or high dose, single or two shots; several received placebo; per-sample allocation not given. Sampling occurred on day 63 after the first vaccine or placebo injection. TCRdb keeps only in-frame clones here, not all; method: immunoSEQ multiplex PCR. The sample holds around 300,000 clones, 88% seen once. This specimen was peripheral blood, taken in a trial of Ad26.COV2.S vaccine versus placebo. These receptors were collected from a person aged 18-60 years who received the Ad26.COV2.S COVID-19 vaccine or a placebo.

This clone was found once. The chain uses TRBV5-8 and TRBJ1-2, with D possibly TRBD1 on 5 matching bases. Trimming pared 1 base from V and 8 bases from J, leaving 21 bases between. Germline V CDR1 and CDR2: SGHTS, YDEGEE. CDR3 length: 16 amino acids. The CDR3 here is CASSLWTGQGLSGYTF. In DNA form, the CDR3 reads TGTGCCAGCAGCTTGTGGACCGGCCAGGGACTATCGGGCTACACCTTC.

The chain carries TRBV6-4 and TRBJ2-2; 8 bases match TRBD1. The CDR3 runs to 14 residues. V gave up 2 bases and J gave up 6 bases; unmatched junction bases: 2. Germline V gives CDR1 MRHNA, CDR2 SNTAGT. The CDR3 DNA reads as TGTGCCAGCAGTGACGGACAGGGTTCCGGGGAGCTGTTTTTT. The encoded protein is CASSDGQGSGELFF.

CDR3 sequence: CAWSVNGGSYNEQFF. CDR3 DNA: TGTGCCTGGAGTGTTAACGGGGGTTCCTACAATGAGCAGTTCTTC. This rearrangement joins TRBV30 to TRBJ2-1; a possible D gene is TRBD2 (6 bases). V lost 0 bases, J lost 1 base, and 10 bases lay in between. Germline CDR1 GTSNPN, CDR2 SVGIG (reference sequence). The CDR3 runs to 15 residues.

This clone was seen only once. The V gene is TRBV13, the J gene TRBJ2-1; D gene unclear. This CDR3 is 14 amino acids long. Germline loops: CDR1 PRHDT, CDR2 FYEKMQ (reference sequence). Trimming cost V 4 bases and J 2 bases, with 9 bases left between them. For the CDR3, the DNA is TGTGCCAGCAGCTCAGGCCAGGCCTACAATGAGCAGTTCTTC. This translates into CASSSGQAYNEQFF.

CDR3 amino acids: CASSTGLVVSTGELFF. CDR3 DNA sequence: TGTGCCAGTAGTACGGGACTAGTGGTTTCGACCGGGGAGCTGTTTTTT. J is TRBJ2-2 and V is TRBV19, with TRBD2 matching 8 bases. The junction had 9 bases not matched to a gene; V was cut back by 4 bases and J by 5 bases. The CDR3 covers 16 residues. CDR1 and CDR2 from the germline V gene are LNHDA and SQIVND (reference sequence). Complete variable domain (other parts from reference TRBV19 and TRBJ2-2): DGGITQSPKYLFRKEGQNVTLSCEQNLNHDAMYWYRQDPGQGLRLIYYSQIVNDFQKGDIAEGYSVSREKKESFPLTVTSAQKNPTAFYLCASSTGLVVSTGELFFGEGSRLTVL.

This clone appeared a single time. V is TRBV4-2 and J is TRBJ2-7, with 8 bases fitting TRBD1. CDR1 is LGHNA and CDR2 is YNFKEQ in the germline V gene. V gave up 1 base and J gave up 2 bases; unmatched junction bases: 7. This CDR3 is built from 16 residues. The CDR3 DNA follows: TGTGCCAGCAGCCAAGTTAAGACAGGGGACCCCTACGAGCAGTACTTC. This gives the protein CASSQVKTGDPYEQYF.

This chain links TRBV6-5 with TRBJ2-7; D may be TRBD1 (5 bases). Between the trimmed V and J ends, which lost 6 bases and 5 bases, there was a span of 11 bases. The germline V gene has CDR1 MNHEY and CDR2 SVGAGI. This CDR3 contains 12 residues. The chain's CDR3 is CASRGLVHEQYF. CDR3 DNA sequence: TGTGCCAGCAGGGGGCTGGTCCACGAGCAGTACTTC.

This clone showed up just a few times. The chain joins TRBV18 to TRBJ2-7, with a possible D match to TRBD1 (5 bases). The germline V gene encodes CDR1 KGHSH and CDR2 LQKENI. The CDR3 spans 13 residues. The ends were cut back, 3 bases at V and 3 bases at J, with 9 bases in the middle. The CDR3 is CASSPARGYEQYF. The CDR3, as DNA: TGTGCCAGCTCACCTGCAAGGGGCTACGAGCAGTACTTC.

The chain joins TRBV7-3 to TRBJ1-1; 8 bases are shared with TRBD1. V was pared by 0 bases and J by 2 bases, with 2 bases of the junction left unmatched. CDR3 length equals 15 residues. Per germline, CDR1 SGHTA and CDR2 FQGTGA. Here the CDR3 reads CASSLTGTGNTEAFF. In nucleotides, the CDR3 is TGTGCCAGCAGCTTAACTGGGACAGGTAACACTGAAGCTTTCTTT.

V is TRBV27 and J is TRBJ1-2, with D maybe TRBD1 (6 bases). The ends were cut back, 2 bases at V and 0 bases at J, with 10 bases in the middle. Germline values: CDR1 MNHEY, CDR2 SMNVEV (reference sequence). This CDR3 comprises 15 residues. CDR3 protein: CASSLEGDSNYGYTF. The CDR3 coding sequence is TGTGCCAGCAGTTTAGAGGGGGATTCTAACTATGGCTACACCTTC.

The V call is TRBV10-3, the J call TRBJ1-1; D ambiguous. Germline CDR1 and CDR2: ENHRY and SYGVKD. The V and J ends lost 4 bases and 6 bases respectively, with 18 bases between them. CDR3 length: 15 residues. The CDR3 spells CAISARDASEAEAFF. As DNA, the CDR3 is TGTGCCATCAGTGCCCGGGATGCCTCCGAGGCTGAAGCTTTCTTT.

The chain recombines TRBV27 with TRBJ1-2; D not resolved. The CDR3 has 14 residues. CDR1 and CDR2 (germline): MNHEY, SMNVEV (reference sequence). V was trimmed by 4 bases and J by 1 base, leaving 10 bases between them. The DNA of the CDR3 is TGTGCCAGCAGTTCCTCTGGAAGTAACTATGGCTACACCTTC. Translation gives CASSSSGSNYGYTF.

The CDR3 loop reads CASSLGQSSYNEQFF. DNA of the CDR3: TGTGCCAGCAGCTTGGGACAGAGCTCCTACAATGAGCAGTTCTTC. The rearrangement links TRBV5-8 to TRBJ2-1, with a possible D match to TRBD1 (5 bases). V shed 0 bases and J shed 0 bases, with 7 bases lying between them. Looked up from germline, CDR1 is SGHTS and CDR2 is YDEGEE. The CDR3 consists of 15 residues.

A single count supports this clone. The rearrangement joins TRBV28 to TRBJ2-2, with a tentative D call TRBD2 (5 bases). Deletions cut 10 bases from V and 5 bases from J, with 11 bases between. The V gene's germline CDR1 is MDHEN and CDR2 SYDVKM. This CDR3 is 12 amino acids long. The CDR3 loop reads CATAGSTGELFF. The CDR3 DNA is TGTGCCACGGCGGGCTCTACCGGGGAGCTGTTTTTT.

The V call is TRBV2, the J call TRBJ1-5; D remains ambiguous. The CDR3 sequence is 12 residues long. Trimming took off 4 bases at V and 5 bases at J, with 6 bases between the two ends. Per the germline V gene, CDR1 is SNHLY and CDR2 is FYNNEI. CDR3 loop: CASSVSHQPQHF. The CDR3 DNA reads as TGTGCCAGCAGTGTATCCCATCAGCCCCAGCATTTT.

The V call is TRBV5-1, the J call TRBJ1-1; D remains ambiguous. The V gene's germline CDR1 is SGHRS and CDR2 YFSETQ. Trimming took off 4 bases at V and 4 bases at J, with 17 bases between the two ends. The CDR3 totals 15 residues. CDR3 nucleotide sequence: TGCGCCAGCAGCCTATCGGACCCGAGGGTCACTGAAGCTTTCTTT. Its protein is CASSLSDPRVTEAFF. Full variable domain (outside the CDR3, taken from reference TRBV5-1 and TRBJ1-1): KAGVTQTPRYLIKTRGQQVTLSCSPISGHRSVSWYQQTPGQGLQFLFEYFSETQRNKGNFPGRFSGRQFSNSRSEMNVSTLELGDSALYLCASSLSDPRVTEAFFGQGTRLTVV.

With respect to this clone: Other DNA sequences in the same sample also yield this CDR3. The chain recombines TRBV6-5 with TRBJ2-7, with 9 positions matching TRBD1. Germline CDR1 reads MNHEY; CDR2 reads SVGAGI. V was pared by 6 bases and J by 1 base, with 1 base of the junction left unmatched. The CDR3 runs to 13 residues. The CDR3 coding sequence is TGTGCCAGCAGGGGACAGGGTTCCTACGAGCAGTACTTC. Its translation is CASRGQGSYEQYF.

This chain joins TRBV12-1 and TRBJ2-7; the D call TRBD1 from the table was never checked on the DNA. TRBV12-1 is given as a pseudogene. The CDR3 is 10 amino acids. CDR3 sequence reads: CASGLYEQYF. The CDR3 DNA reads as TGTGCCAGCGGCCTCTACGAGCAGTACTTC.

CDR3 loop: CASSLSVENNSPLHF. Here the CDR3 DNA reads TGTGCCAGCAGCCTAAGCGTGGAGAATAATTCACCCCTCCACTTT. This chain uses TRBV3-1 (or the pseudogene TRBV3-2) with TRBJ1-6; D remains unclear. Germline-derived CDR1 and CDR2 are LGHDT and YNNKEL (reference sequence). V lost 4 bases to trimming and J lost 5 bases, with 12 bases between them. The CDR3 runs to 15 residues.

This clone was seen more than once but under ten times. The gene calls are TRBV19 and TRBJ1-1; 7 positions agree with TRBD1. The CDR3 sequence is 13 residues long. In germline, CDR1 is LNHDA, CDR2 SQIVND (reference sequence). The V gene end was trimmed by 2 bases and the J gene end by 6 bases; junction bases not matched to a gene: 3. The CDR3 DNA reads TGTGCCAGTAGTATAACAGGGGTCCCTGAAGCTTTCTTT. Protein sequence: CASSITGVPEAFF.

Concerning this clone itself: Other DNA sequences in the same sample also yield this CDR3. The rearrangement uses TRBV28 and TRBJ2-7; D is unclear. Looked up from germline, CDR1 is MDHEN and CDR2 is SYDVKM. The CDR3 sequence is 11 residues long. Trimming pared 2 bases from V and 3 bases from J, leaving 2 bases between. Here the CDR3 reads CASSLNYEQYF. The CDR3 DNA is TGTGCCAGCAGTTTAAACTACGAGCAGTACTTC.

The chain couples TRBV12-3 or TRBV12-4 to TRBJ2-2, with D hard to call. The V gene lost 0 bases and the J gene lost 8 bases, with 7 bases spanning the gap. The CDR3 totals 13 residues. This CDR3 reads CASSLARTGELFF. CDR3 DNA: TGTGCCAGCAGTTTAGCCAGGACGGGGGAGCTGTTTTTT.

V usage is TRBV4-3 and J usage is TRBJ1-2; possible D gene TRBD1, 5 bases. Germline V gives CDR1 LGHNA, CDR2 YSLEER. With 1 base removed from V and 4 bases from J, the gap between germline ends came to 10 bases. CDR3 length: 14 residues. CDR3 sequence (DNA): TGCGCCAGCAGCCAAGGCATGCAGGGCTATGGCTACACCTTC. Translating it yields CASSQGMQGYGYTF.

V gene TRBV5-5 combines with J gene TRBJ2-6; D is possibly TRBD1 (6 bases). Germline V CDR1 and CDR2: SGHKS, YYEKEE (reference sequence). This CDR3 comprises 17 residues. The V end lost 4 bases, the J end lost 0 bases, and 14 bases lay between the germline ends. This CDR3 is CASSPTTGYSGANVLTF. CDR3 DNA sequence: TGTGCCAGCAGCCCTACTACAGGGTACTCTGGGGCCAACGTCCTGACTTTC.

The genes are TRBV12-3 or TRBV12-4 and TRBJ1-1, with a possible D match to TRBD1 (5 bases). V was shortened by 9 bases and J by 1 base, with 12 bases between the two germline ends. The CDR3 has 13 residues. As DNA, the CDR3 is TGTGCCAGTTTAGGGGTTGGGAACACTGAAGCTTTCTTT. Protein: CASLGVGNTEAFF.

The V gene is TRBV10-3, the J gene TRBJ2-2; 7 positions agree with TRBD2. Trimming removed 0 bases from V and 5 bases from J; junction bases left unmatched: 6. This CDR3 is built from 16 residues. Germline CDR1 reads ENHRY; CDR2 reads SYGVKD. The CDR3 is CAISESRTSRTGELFF. In DNA form, the CDR3 reads TGTGCCATCAGTGAGTCCCGGACTAGTCGGACCGGGGAGCTGTTTTTT.

The chain is built from TRBV6-2 or TRBV6-3 and TRBJ1-4, with a weak D call TRBD1 (6 bases). This CDR3 is 15 amino acids long. Germline V gene sequence: CDR1 MNHEY, CDR2 SVGEGT. The ends were cut back, 2 bases at V and 5 bases at J, with 12 bases in the middle. CDR3 nucleotides: TGTGCCAGCAGTTACCCAGACAGGCCAAATGAAAAACTGTTTTTT. The encoded protein is CASSYPDRPNEKLFF.

CDR3 sequence (DNA): TGTGCCAGCAGCCAGTATCTTCCGAACAGGGATAATTCACCCCTCCACTTT. Translated: CASSQYLPNRDNSPLHF. The chain recombines TRBV3-1 (or the pseudogene TRBV3-2) with TRBJ1-6; tentatively, D is TRBD1 (6 bases). This CDR3 has 17 residues. CDR1 LGHDT and CDR2 YNNKEL come from the germline V gene (reference sequence). V gave up 3 bases and J gave up 5 bases, with 17 bases separating them.

The chain is built from TRBV29-1 and TRBJ1-1; D gene ambiguous. Germline CDR1 reads SQVTM; CDR2 reads ANQGSEA. CDR3 size: 11 residues. The V end lost 4 bases, the J end lost 4 bases, and 7 bases lay between the germline ends. The CDR3 here is CSVAVSTEAFF. The CDR3 nucleotides are TGCAGCGTTGCGGTTTCCACTGAAGCTTTCTTT. Using reference TRBV29-1 and TRBJ1-1 for the parts outside the CDR3, the full variable domain is SAVISQKPSRDICQRGTSLTIQCQVDSQVTMMFWYRQQPGQSLTLIATANQGSEATYESGFVIDKFPISRPNLTFSTLTVSNMSPEDSSIYLCSVAVSTEAFFGQGTRLTVV.

J is TRBJ2-5 and V is TRBV28; D unclear. CDR3 size: 12 residues. Per the germline V gene, CDR1 is MDHEN and CDR2 is SYDVKM. Trimming shortened V by 6 bases and J by 5 bases, and 10 bases separated the two germline ends. The CDR3 loop reads CASSLVGETQYF. The CDR3 nucleotides are TGTGCCAGCAGCCTCGTGGGGGAGACCCAGTACTTC. Variable domain in full (rest from reference TRBV28 and TRBJ2-5): DVKVTQSSRYLVKRTGEKVFLECVQDMDHENMFWYRQDPGLGLRLIYFSYDVKMKEKGDIPEGYSVSREKKERFSLILESASTNQTSMYLCASSLVGETQYFGPGTRLLVL.

The chain employs TRBV7-2 and TRBJ2-5, with a weak D call TRBD2 (6 bases). This CDR3 has 13 residues. Trimming removed 8 bases from V and 6 bases from J, with 16 bases in between. Germline assignment: CDR1 SGHTA and CDR2 FQGNSA. CDR3 nucleotides: TGTGCCAGCGTTCCACTAGCAGGGCAGACCCAGTACTTC. Translation: CASVPLAGQTQYF. Full variable domain (remainder filled in from reference TRBV7-2 and TRBJ2-5): GAGVSQSPSNKVTEKGKDVELRCDPISGHTALYWYRQSLGQGLEFLIYFQGNSAPDKSGLPSDRFSAERTGGSVSTLTIQRTQQEDSAVYLCASVPLAGQTQYFGPGTRLLVL.